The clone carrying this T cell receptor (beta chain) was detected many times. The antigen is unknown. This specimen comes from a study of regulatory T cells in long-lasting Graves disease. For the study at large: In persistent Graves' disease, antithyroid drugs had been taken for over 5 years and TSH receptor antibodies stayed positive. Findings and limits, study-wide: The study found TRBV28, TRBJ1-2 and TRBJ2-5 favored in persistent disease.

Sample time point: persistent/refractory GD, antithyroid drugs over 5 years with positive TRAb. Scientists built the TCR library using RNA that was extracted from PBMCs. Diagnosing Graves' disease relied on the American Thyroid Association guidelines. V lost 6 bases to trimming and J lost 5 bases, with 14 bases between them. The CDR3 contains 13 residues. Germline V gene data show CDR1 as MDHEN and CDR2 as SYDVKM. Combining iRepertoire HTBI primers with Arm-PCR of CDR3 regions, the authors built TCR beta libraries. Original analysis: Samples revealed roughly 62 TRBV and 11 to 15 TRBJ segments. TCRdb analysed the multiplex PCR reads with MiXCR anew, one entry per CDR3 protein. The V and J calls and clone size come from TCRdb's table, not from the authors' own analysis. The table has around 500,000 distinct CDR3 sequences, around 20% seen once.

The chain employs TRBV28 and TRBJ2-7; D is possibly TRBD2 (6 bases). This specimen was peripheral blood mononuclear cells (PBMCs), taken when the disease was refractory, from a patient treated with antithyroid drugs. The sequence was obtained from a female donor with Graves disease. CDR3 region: CASRTRQRDEQYF. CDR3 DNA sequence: TGTGCCAGCAGAACTCGACAGCGGGACGAGCAGTACTTC.